Included here is one T cell receptor beta chain sequence, with context. The antigen remains unidentified. With constant-segment primers, 5'RACE yielded cDNA libraries of TCR alpha and TCR beta that carried sample barcodes and UMIs. A single record per CDR3 protein comes from TCRdb applying MiXCR to the 5' RACE reads. The profile shows 250,000 to 300,000 distinct CDR3 sequences, about 17% of them singletons. This sample stems from a study of T-cell memory formation after mild COVID-19. Across the whole study: The study found TCR clusters largely donor specific.

The CDR3 loop spans 14 amino acids. In germline, CDR1 is SNHLY, CDR2 FYNNEI. The V gene lost 3 bases and the J gene lost 0 bases, with 7 bases spanning the gap. Study-level results: A subset of responding clones appeared in pre-infection memory, suggesting cross-reactive memory joined. Second-wave clones that peaked on day 37 lacked confirmed SARS-CoV-2 specificity.

The sequence came from a man aged 18 to 30 who had mild COVID-19 (a few samples of this study predate the infection). Cell type and time point are not known. The sample taken for sequencing was PBMCs or a T cell subset sorted from them (not recorded which). The V call is TRBV2, the J call TRBJ2-3, with no clear D. CDR3 DNA: TGTGCCAGCAGTGAGCAGTCTAGCACAGATACGCAGTATTTT. It specifies CASSEQSSTDTQYF.